What follows are 12 T cell receptor beta chains derived from one specimen sequenced in a study of identical twins (dated by TCRdb to about 2016). The library was produced with 5' RACE. Sequencing relied on an Illumina HiSeq 2000. TCRdb reran the public reads through fastp at Q25 and MiXCR, keeping productive beta chains. Rows with a matching CDR3 protein are joined into one entry that keeps the most common DNA and genes. The sample includes under 300,000 distinct CDR3 sequences, with roughly 13% observed a single time. The ten largest clones add up to 3.5% to 4.5% of the sample. Another study also made use of these data, one on yellow fever vaccine responses in identical twins.

Source material: memory (CD45RO+) T cells sorted from blood. In the paper's terms, the cell subset or site label means: CD45RO+ enriched T cells. Every receptor here comes from a woman under 30 in good health.

This clonotype was seen ten or more times. The J gene is TRBJ2-7, the V gene TRBV5-1; 9 bases are a match to TRBD1. This CDR3 is built from 15 residues. Germline CDR1 SGHRS, CDR2 YFSETQ. Trimming cost V 4 bases and J 7 bases; bases outside gene matches: 12. CDR3 bases: TGCGCCAGCAGCCCCCGATGGACAGGGGCTACGGAGCAGTACTTC. It yields the protein CASSPRWTGATEQYF.

This clonotype occurred a few times. The chain joins TRBV19 to TRBJ2-1; 10 positions match TRBD1. In germline, CDR1 is LNHDA, CDR2 SQIVND (reference sequence). The CDR3 contains 16 residues. Trimming removed 7 bases from V and 2 bases from J; junction bases left unmatched: 8. In DNA, the CDR3 is TGTGCCAGTATTAGCTCCGGGACAGGGGCCTACAATGAGCAGTTCTTC. Translated: CASISSGTGAYNEQFF.

The table lists this clonotype with many counts. The V call is TRBV5-1, the J call TRBJ2-2, with 10 bases aligning to TRBD2. This CDR3 has 15 amino acids. Germline V gives CDR1 SGHRS, CDR2 YFSETQ. V was clipped by 2 bases and J by 6 bases; unmatched bases: 4. In DNA form, the CDR3 reads TGCGCCAGCAGCTTAGCGGGAGGGATCCCCGGGGAGCTGTTTTTT. This gives the protein CASSLAGGIPGELFF. The full variable domain, completed using reference TRBV5-1 and TRBJ2-2, is KAGVTQTPRYLIKTRGQQVTLSCSPISGHRSVSWYQQTPGQGLQFLFEYFSETQRNKGNFPGRFSGRQFSNSRSEMNVSTLELGDSALYLCASSLAGGIPGELFFGEGSRLTVL.

This clonotype was seen at least ten times. J is TRBJ2-3 and V is TRBV15; 14 nucleotides match TRBD2. The CDR3 loop spans 18 amino acids. Germline V gene sequence: CDR1 LNHNV, CDR2 YYDKDF (reference sequence). J was trimmed by 9 bases and V by 0 bases; bases with no gene match: 11. CDR3 DNA sequence: TGTGCCACCAGCAGAGATTTACACGGACTAGCGGGAGGAAAGACGCAGTATTTT. It translates to CATSRDLHGLAGGKTQYF.

This clonotype was observed many times. J is TRBJ2-5 and V is TRBV12-3 or TRBV12-4; D may match TRBD1 or TRBD2 (5 bases each). The CDR3 sequence is 16 residues long. V lost 7 bases and J 2 bases, leaving 20 bases between the germline ends. The CDR3 DNA sequence: TGTGCCAGCACACAGAGAAGGGACGATGGTCAAGAGACCCAGTACTTC. It yields the protein CASTQRRDDGQETQYF.

This clonotype was seen repeatedly, ten times or more. CDR3 bases: TGTGCCAGCAGCGTAGCTGGGGCGGGAGGGCCTCCCGGGGAGCTGTTTTTT. Its protein product is CASSVAGAGGPPGELFF. The chain carries TRBV9 and TRBJ2-2; 9 bases map to TRBD2. V dropped 0 bases and J dropped 6; count of bases not matched to a gene: 9. Looked up from germline, CDR1 is SGDLS and CDR2 is YYNGEE. This CDR3 spans 17 amino acids.

This clonotype has more than one count but fewer than ten. The J gene is TRBJ2-1, the V gene TRBV20-1; D tentatively reads TRBD1 or TRBD2 (7 bases each). This CDR3 comprises 15 residues. V was cut by 6 bases and J by 7 bases, with 22 bases left in between. From germline, CDR1 is DFQATT and CDR2 SNEGSKA (reference sequence). CDR3: CSAAGEGTARNEQFF. The CDR3 DNA sequence: TGCAGTGCAGCCGGGGAGGGGACAGCGAGGAATGAGCAGTTCTTC.

This clonotype was seen a handful of times. This chain uses TRBV4-3 with TRBJ2-1; the D gene is possibly TRBD2 (7 bases). V was trimmed by 7 bases and J by 5 bases, leaving 18 bases between them. This CDR3 is 15 amino acids long. Germline V gene data show CDR1 as LGHNA and CDR2 as YSLEER. The CDR3 loop reads CASTPQGSGDNEQFF. The CDR3 DNA sequence: TGCGCCAGCACCCCCCAGGGGAGCGGGGACAATGAGCAGTTCTTC.

The chain is built from TRBV7-9 and TRBJ2-5; D gene ambiguous. With 5 bases removed from V and 2 bases from J, the gap between germline ends came to 21 bases. CDR3 size: 17 residues. The germline gives CDR1 SEHNR, CDR2 FQNEAQ (reference sequence). CDR3 amino acids: CASSRKPLKRQQETQYF. The CDR3 nucleotides are TGTGCCAGCAGCCGAAAACCCCTCAAAAGGCAGCAAGAGACCCAGTACTTC.

This clonotype was counted between two and nine times. The chain couples TRBV18 to TRBJ2-1; D is uncertain. Between the trimmed V and J ends, which lost 6 bases and 7 bases, there was a span of 10 bases. The CDR3 consists of 12 residues. Germline CDR1 and CDR2: KGHSH and LQKENI. The CDR3 region is CASSAMGNEQFF. DNA for the CDR3: TGTGCCAGCTCGGCCATGGGAAATGAGCAGTTCTTC.

J is TRBJ2-7 and V is TRBV20-1; 8 nucleotides match TRBD2. In germline, CDR1 is DFQATT, CDR2 SNEGSKA (reference sequence). The CDR3 covers 14 residues. V lost 1 base to trimming and J lost 3 bases; unmatched junction nucleotides: 5. CDR3 sequence reads: CSARGAGLGYEQYF. CDR3 nucleotide sequence: TGCAGTGCTAGAGGGGCGGGACTAGGCTACGAGCAGTACTTC.

The chain recombines TRBV21-1 with TRBJ2-7; TRBD2 was called by the table and not checked on the DNA. TRBV21-1 has pseudogene status. The CDR3 is 12 amino acids. This CDR3 is CASSEQGHEQYF. In DNA, the CDR3 is TGTGCCAGCAGCGAGCAGGGCCACGAGCAGTACTTC.